The T cell receptor (beta chain) under discussion was sequenced for a study of shared clonotypes between healthy human individuals (dated by TCRdb to about 2020). Looking at the study overall: The cohort included three men and a couple of women between 18 and 49 years of age. Between about 0.9 and 9 billion PBMCs per donor were obtained by leukapheresis. The study deeply sequenced blood TCR repertoires of five healthy adults to estimate repertoire size and the extent of clonotype sharing between individuals. For each donor, three plates each were used for CD4 naive and CD4 memory, two plates were used for CD8 naive, and one plate was used for CD8 memory. To increase sequencing depth and limit assay-specific biases, TCR repertoire library preparation and sequencing were carried out by different laboratories using diverse techniques. What the study reported, not specific to this receptor: Clonotypes shared by all four sorted-subset donors showed higher generation probabilities than non-shared clonotypes. Because the study included a small number of donors, the genetic and exposure-history diversity represented was limited. Only blood was sampled, and tissue TCR repertoires likely differ from those in blood. Pairwise subsampling led to the expectation that sequencing depth would affect the degree of clonotype sharing among donors. When a few donors were compared, the shared fraction of clonotypes was about 5% for naive CD4, more than 3% for naive CD8, 2% to 2.5% for memory CD4, and 0.3% to 0.5% for memory CD8. Even with the large sequencing depth, rarefaction of the sorted-subset datasets indicated that sequencing was incomplete. Naive subsets generally had larger estimated clonotype richness than memory subsets.

TCR CDR3 regions were amplified from genomic DNA by multiplex PCR using the deep immunoSEQ assay. Extracted genomic DNA from each cell subset was spread evenly across all wells of several immunoSEQ 96-well plates, with each plate serving as a replicate. Each replicate PCR for sorted subsets received about 220 ng genomic DNA, equal to about 30,000 T cell genomes. Purified libraries were quantified with a Qubit 3.0 fluorometer, sized on a Bioanalyzer 2100, and re-quantified with the KAPA Library Quantification kit. Each immunoSEQ 96-well plate was sequenced on its own single-read 150-cycle Illumina NextSeq 550 flow cell. Concerning the study's data processing: Because the immunoSEQ output held only junctional sequences and lacked quality scores, the filtering could not match the filtering applied to full-length reads. To assign V/J genes and CDR3, sequences were annotated against IMGT germline references using PyIR, a Python wrapper for IgBLAST v1.9. Reads were removed for weak V/J assignments (E-value above 1e-6), missing CDR3, stop codons, out-of-frame junctions, or ambiguous translated residues. V3J clonotypes were defined as sequences sharing an identical inferred V gene, J gene, and CDR3 amino acid sequence. The percentage overlap between two repertoires was calculated by dividing the number of shared unique clonotypes by the size of the smaller repertoire. Three approaches were used to assess repertoire richness: RTK rarefaction, the Chao1 estimator, and Recon v2.1 estimates of unobserved clonotypes. For all TCRbeta clonotypes obtained by the gDNA method from a few donors, generation probabilities were computed with OLGA. TCRdb's version of the immuneACCESS table is confined to in-frame rearrangements and falls short of the full clone set. An unresolved V gene accounts for under half of the shortfall where checked; the remainder is of unknown origin. V, J and clone size are taken as reported in that table, and D and trimming were inferred from the DNA itself. The sample has approximately 1.5 million clones on record, approximately 98% of them singletons. The ten largest clones add up to about 0.4% of the sample.

Of note for this clone: The clone's antigen remains unknown. No base-level quality is on record; no much larger clone is a single base apart.

Donors were healthy HIV-negative adults with no recently reported acute infections or vaccinations. Only Caucasian adults living in Nashville, Tennessee, USA were represented among the donors. Magnetic negative selection was used to enrich CD4+ T cells, after which naive cells were positively selected on CD45RA and the negative fraction became the memory subset. Blood was collected by leukapheresis, and PBMCs were isolated by Ficoll-Histopaque density gradient centrifugation and then cryopreserved in liquid nitrogen vapor phase. Analytical flow cytometry was used to check the purity and quantity of each magnetically sorted T cell population. Genomic DNA was isolated from every sorted fraction and measured by UV absorbance on a Nanodrop 2000c. The germline ends are 11 bases apart after V is trimmed by 5 bases and J by 0 bases. The CDR3 has 15 amino acids, counting the end cysteine and phenylalanine. Just CDR3 DNA is preserved here, 45 bases in frame from base 1. CDR1 and CDR2 were assigned from the germline V gene as SGHRS and YFSETQ.

The sequenced sample consisted of naive CD4+ T cells sorted from blood. The sample's cell subset or site label is to be understood as: CD45RA+ positively selected. This sequence was found in a man under 40 in good health. The chain joins TRBV5-1 to TRBJ1-4, with TRBD1 as a weak D call on 6 bases. The encoded CDR3 is CASSYDRTTNEKLFF. The DNA reads as follows: TGCGCCAGCAGTTACGACAGGACAACTAATGAAAAACTGTTTTTT.